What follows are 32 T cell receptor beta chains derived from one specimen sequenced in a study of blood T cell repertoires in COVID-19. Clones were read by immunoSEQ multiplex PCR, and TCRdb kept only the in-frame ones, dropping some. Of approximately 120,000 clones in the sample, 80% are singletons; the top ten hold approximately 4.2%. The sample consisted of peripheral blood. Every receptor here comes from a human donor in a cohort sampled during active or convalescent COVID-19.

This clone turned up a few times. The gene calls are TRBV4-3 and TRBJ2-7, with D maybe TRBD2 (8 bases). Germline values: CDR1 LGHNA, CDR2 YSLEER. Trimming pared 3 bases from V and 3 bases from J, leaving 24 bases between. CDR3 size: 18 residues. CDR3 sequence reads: CASSHTPGDSGTSYEQYF. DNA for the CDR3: TGCGCCAGCAGCCACACCCCGGGGGACAGCGGGACTAGCTACGAGCAGTACTTC.

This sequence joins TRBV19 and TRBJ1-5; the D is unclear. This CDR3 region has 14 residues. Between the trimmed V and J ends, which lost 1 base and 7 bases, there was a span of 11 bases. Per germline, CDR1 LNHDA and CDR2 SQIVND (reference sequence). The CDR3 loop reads CASSIAGTGQPQHF. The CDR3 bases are TGTGCCAGTAGTATAGCGGGCACGGGACAGCCCCAGCATTTT.

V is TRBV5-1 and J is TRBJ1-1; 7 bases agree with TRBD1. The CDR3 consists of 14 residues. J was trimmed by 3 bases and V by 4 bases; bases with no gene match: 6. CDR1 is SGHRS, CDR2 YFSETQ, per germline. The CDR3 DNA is TGCGCCAGCAGCACAGGGGTATGGGACACTGAAGCTTTCTTT. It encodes CASSTGVWDTEAFF.

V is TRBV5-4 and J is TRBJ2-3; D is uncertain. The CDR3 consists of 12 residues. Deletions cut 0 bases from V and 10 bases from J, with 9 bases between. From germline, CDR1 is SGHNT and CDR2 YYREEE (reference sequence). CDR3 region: CASSLGADPQYF. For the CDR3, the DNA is TGTGCCAGCAGCTTGGGCGCGGATCCGCAGTATTTT.

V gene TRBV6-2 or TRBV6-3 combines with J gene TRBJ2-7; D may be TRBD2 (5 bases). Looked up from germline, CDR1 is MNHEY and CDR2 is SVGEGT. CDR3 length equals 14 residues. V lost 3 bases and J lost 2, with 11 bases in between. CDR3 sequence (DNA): TGTGCCAGCAGTTATAGAACGGAGGCCTACGAGCAGTACTTC. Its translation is CASSYRTEAYEQYF.

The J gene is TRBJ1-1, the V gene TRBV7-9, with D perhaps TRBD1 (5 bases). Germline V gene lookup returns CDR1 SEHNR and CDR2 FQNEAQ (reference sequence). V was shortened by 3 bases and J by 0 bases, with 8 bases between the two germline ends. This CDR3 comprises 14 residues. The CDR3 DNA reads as TGTGCCAGCAGCTTTAAGGGGTTGAACACTGAAGCTTTCTTT. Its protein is CASSFKGLNTEAFF.

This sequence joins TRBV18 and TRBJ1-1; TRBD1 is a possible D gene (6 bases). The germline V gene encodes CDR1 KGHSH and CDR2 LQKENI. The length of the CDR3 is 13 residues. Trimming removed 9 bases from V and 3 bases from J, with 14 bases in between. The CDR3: CASSEQGHTEAFF. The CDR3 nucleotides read TGTGCCAGTTCAGAACAGGGTCACACTGAAGCTTTCTTT.

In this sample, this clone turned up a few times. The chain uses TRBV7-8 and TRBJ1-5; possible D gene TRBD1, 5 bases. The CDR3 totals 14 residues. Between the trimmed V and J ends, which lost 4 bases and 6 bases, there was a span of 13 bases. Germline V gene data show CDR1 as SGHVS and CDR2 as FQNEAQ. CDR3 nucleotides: TGTGCCAGCAGCTCCCTAGGGGCTGGTCAGCCCCAGCATTTT. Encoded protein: CASSSLGAGQPQHF.

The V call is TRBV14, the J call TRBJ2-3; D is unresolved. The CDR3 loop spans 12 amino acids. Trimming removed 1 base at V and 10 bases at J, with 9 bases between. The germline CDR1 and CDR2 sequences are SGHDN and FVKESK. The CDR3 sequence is CASSQVQFSQYF. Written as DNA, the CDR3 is TGTGCCAGCAGCCAAGTCCAGTTTTCGCAGTATTTT.

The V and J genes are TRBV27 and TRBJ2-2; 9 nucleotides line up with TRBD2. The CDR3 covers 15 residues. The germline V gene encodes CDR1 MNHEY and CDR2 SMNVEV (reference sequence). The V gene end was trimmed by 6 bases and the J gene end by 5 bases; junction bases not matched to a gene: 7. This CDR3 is CASRGAGGATGELFF. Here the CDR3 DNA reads TGTGCCAGCAGAGGAGCGGGGGGCGCGACCGGGGAGCTGTTTTTT.

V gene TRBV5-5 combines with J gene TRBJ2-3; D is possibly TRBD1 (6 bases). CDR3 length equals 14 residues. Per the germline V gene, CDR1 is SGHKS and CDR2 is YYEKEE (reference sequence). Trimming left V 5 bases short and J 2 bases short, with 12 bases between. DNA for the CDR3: TGTGCCAGCAGAGGAACAGGGATCACAGATACGCAGTATTTT. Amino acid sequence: CASRGTGITDTQYF.

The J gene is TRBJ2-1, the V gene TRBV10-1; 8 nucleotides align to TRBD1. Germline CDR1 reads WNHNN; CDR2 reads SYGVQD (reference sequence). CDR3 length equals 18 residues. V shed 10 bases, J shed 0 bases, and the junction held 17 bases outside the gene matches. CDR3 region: CATYDPGTGPSSYNEQFF. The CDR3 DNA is TGCGCCACCTATGATCCCGGGACAGGACCGAGCTCCTACAATGAGCAGTTCTTC.

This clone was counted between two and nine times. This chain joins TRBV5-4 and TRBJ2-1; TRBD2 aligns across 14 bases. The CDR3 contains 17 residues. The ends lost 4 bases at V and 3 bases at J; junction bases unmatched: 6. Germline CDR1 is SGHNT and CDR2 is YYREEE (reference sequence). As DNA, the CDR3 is TGTGCCAGCAGCCCGGGACTAGCGGGAGTGCTCTACAATGAGCAGTTCTTC. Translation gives CASSPGLAGVLYNEQFF.

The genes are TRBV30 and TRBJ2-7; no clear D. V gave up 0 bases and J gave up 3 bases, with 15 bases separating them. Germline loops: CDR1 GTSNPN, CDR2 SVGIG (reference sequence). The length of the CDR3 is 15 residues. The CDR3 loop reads CAWSVPLVRRYEQYF. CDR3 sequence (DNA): TGTGCCTGGAGTGTACCGTTGGTCAGGCGCTACGAGCAGTACTTC.

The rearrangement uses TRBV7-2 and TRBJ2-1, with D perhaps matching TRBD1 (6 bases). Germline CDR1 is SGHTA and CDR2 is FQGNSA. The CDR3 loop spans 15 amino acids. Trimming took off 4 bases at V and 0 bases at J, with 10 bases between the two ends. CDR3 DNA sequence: TGTGCCAGCAGCTCTGACAGGTTCTCCTACAATGAGCAGTTCTTC. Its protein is CASSSDRFSYNEQFF.

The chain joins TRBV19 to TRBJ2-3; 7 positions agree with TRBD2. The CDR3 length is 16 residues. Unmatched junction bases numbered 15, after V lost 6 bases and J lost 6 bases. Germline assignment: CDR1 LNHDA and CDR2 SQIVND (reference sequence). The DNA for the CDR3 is TGTGCCAGTAGGAGGACTGGGGGGGGAGTGGCGGATACGCAGTATTTT. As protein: CASRRTGGGVADTQYF.

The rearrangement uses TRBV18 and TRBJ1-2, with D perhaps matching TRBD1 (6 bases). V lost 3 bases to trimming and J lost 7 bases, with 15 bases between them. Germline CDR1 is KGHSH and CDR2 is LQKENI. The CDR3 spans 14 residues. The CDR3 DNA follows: TGTGCCAGCTCACCTTACAGGGCGTCGGCTGGCTACACCTTC. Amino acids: CASSPYRASAGYTF.

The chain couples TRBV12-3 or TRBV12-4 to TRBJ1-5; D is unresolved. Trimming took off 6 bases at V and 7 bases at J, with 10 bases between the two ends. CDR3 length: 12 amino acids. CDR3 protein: CASSLRAQPQHF. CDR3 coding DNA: TGTGCCAGCAGCCTCCGCGCCCAGCCCCAGCATTTT.

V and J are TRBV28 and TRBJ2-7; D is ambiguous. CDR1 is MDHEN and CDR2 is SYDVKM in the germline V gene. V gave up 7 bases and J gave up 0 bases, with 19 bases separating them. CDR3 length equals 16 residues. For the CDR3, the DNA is TGTGCCAGCACCCCCGCAGGCACCCCCGCCTCCTACGAGCAGTACTTC. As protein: CASTPAGTPASYEQYF.

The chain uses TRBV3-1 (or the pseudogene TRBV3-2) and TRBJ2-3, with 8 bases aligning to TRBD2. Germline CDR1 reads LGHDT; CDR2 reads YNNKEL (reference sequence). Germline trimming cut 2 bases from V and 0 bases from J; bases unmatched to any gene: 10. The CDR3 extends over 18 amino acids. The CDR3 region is CASSQPTSGGISTDTQYF. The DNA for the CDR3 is TGTGCCAGCAGCCAACCTACTAGCGGCGGTATTAGCACAGATACGCAGTATTTT.

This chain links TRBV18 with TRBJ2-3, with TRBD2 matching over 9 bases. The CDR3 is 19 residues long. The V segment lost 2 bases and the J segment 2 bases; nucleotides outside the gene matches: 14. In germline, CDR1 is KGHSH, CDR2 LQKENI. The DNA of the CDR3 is TGTGCCAGCTCACCAATCAGAGCGGGAGGACGAACAGCCACAGATACGCAGTATTTT. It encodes CASSPIRAGGRTATDTQYF.

The CDR3 protein is CASSQEMGGTEAFF. The CDR3 coding sequence is TGCGCCAGCAGCCAAGAGATGGGGGGCACTGAAGCTTTCTTT. The chain carries TRBV4-3 and TRBJ1-1; a possible D gene is TRBD1 (5 bases). From germline, CDR1 is LGHNA and CDR2 YSLEER. Trimming took 0 bases from V and 4 from J, leaving 9 bases between them. The CDR3 length is 14 residues.

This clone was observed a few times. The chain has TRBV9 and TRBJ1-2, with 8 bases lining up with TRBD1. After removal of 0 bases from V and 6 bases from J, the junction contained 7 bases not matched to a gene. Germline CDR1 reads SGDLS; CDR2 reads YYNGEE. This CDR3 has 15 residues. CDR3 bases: TGTGCCAGCAGCGTAGGGGGAGGACAGGGAGATGGCTACACCTTC. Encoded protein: CASSVGGGQGDGYTF. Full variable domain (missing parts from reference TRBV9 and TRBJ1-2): DSGVTQTPKHLITATGQRVTLRCSPRSGDLSVYWYQQSLDQGLQFLIQYYNGEERAKGNILERFSAQQFPDLHSELNLSSLELGDSALYFCASSVGGGQGDGYTFGSGTRLTVV.

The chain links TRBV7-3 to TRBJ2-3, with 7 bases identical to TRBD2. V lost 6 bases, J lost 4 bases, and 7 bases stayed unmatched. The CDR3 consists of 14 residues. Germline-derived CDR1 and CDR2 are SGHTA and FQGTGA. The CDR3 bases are TGTGCCAGCAGTTCTGGACTAGGGGCAGATACGCAGTATTTT. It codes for CASSSGLGADTQYF.

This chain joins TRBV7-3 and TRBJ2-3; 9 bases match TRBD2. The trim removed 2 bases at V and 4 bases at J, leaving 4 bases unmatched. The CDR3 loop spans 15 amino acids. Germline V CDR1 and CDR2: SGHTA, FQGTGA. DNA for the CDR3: TGTGCCAGCAGCTTACTAGCGGGACTTCCAGATACGCAGTATTTT. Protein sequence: CASSLLAGLPDTQYF. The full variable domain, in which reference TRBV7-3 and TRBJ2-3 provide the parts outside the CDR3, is GAGVSQTPSNKVTEKGKYVELRCDPISGHTALYWYRQSLGQGPEFLIYFQGTGAADDSGLPNDRFFAVRPEGSVSTLKIQRTERGDSAVYLCASSLLAGLPDTQYFGPGTRLTVL.

The CDR3 is CASSMGQRHEQYF. In DNA form, the CDR3 reads TGTGCCAGTAGTATGGGGCAGAGGCACGAGCAGTACTTC. The chain uses TRBV19 and TRBJ2-7, with a tentative D call TRBD1 (5 bases). Germline V gene sequence: CDR1 LNHDA, CDR2 SQIVND (reference sequence). V dropped 3 bases and J dropped 5 bases, with 11 bases sitting between them. The CDR3 length is 13 residues.

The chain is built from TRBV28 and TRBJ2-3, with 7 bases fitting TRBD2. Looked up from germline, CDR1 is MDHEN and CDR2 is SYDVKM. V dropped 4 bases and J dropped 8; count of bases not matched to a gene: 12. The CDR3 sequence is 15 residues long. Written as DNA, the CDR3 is TGTGCCAGCAGTTCGCCTAGCGGACTTCCGGGTACGCAGTATTTT. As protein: CASSSPSGLPGTQYF.

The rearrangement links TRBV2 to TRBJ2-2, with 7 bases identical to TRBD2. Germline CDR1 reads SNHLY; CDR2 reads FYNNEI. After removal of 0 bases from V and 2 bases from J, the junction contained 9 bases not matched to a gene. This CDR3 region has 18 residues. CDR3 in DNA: TGTGCCAGCAGTGAAGCGCTGGAAGGGAGGGCCAACACCGGGGAGCTGTTTTTT. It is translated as CASSEALEGRANTGELFF.

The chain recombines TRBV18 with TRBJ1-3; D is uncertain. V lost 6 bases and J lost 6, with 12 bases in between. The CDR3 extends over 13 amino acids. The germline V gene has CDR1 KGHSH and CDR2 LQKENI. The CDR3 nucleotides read TGTGCCAGCTCTCCAGGAATAGCAAACACCATATATTTT. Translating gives CASSPGIANTIYF.

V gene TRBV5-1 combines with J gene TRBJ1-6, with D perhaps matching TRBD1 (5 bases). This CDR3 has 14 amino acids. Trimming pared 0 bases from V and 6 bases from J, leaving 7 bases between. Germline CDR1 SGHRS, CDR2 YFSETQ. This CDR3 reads CASSLDRINSPLHF. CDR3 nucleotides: TGCGCCAGCAGCTTGGACAGGATTAATTCACCCCTCCACTTT.

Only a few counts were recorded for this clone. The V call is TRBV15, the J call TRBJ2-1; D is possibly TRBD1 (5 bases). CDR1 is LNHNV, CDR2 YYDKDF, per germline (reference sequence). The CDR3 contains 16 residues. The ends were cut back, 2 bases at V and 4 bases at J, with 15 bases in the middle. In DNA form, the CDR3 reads TGTGCCACCAGCAGATCTAGGGGTTTTGGATACAATGAGCAGTTCTTC. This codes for CATSRSRGFGYNEQFF.

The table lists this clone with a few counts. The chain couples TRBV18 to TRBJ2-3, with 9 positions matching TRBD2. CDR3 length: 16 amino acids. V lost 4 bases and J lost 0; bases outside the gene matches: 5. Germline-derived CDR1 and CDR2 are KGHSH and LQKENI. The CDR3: CASSLETSGSTDTQYF. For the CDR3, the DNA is TGTGCCAGCTCACTTGAAACTAGCGGGAGCACAGATACGCAGTATTTT.